This T cell receptor (beta chain) was found in a study of Ad26.COV2.S vaccination and SARS-CoV-2 variants. About the study: By the intramuscular route, Ad26.COV2.S was given once, or twice 56 days apart. Study-wide results and caveats: The study found higher spike-specific TCR breadth in vaccine than placebo recipients.

Trimming cost V 4 bases and J 2 bases, with 14 bases left between them. Germline assignment: CDR1 SNHLY and CDR2 FYNNEI. CDR3 length equals 16 residues. Treatment denoted: 15 to 20 received Ad26.COV2.S at low or high dose, single or two shots; 5 received placebo; per-sample allocation not given. Sampling was performed 63 days after the first vaccine or placebo injection. The method was immunoSEQ multiplex PCR; TCRdb's version includes in-frame clones alone and lacks a portion of them. The sample includes a few hundred thousand clones, more than 80% of them seen just once. As to this clone: What it binds is unknown.

This TCR derives from a person between 18 and 65 years old who received the Ad26.COV2.S COVID-19 vaccine or a placebo. The V and J genes are TRBV2 and TRBJ1-4; no reliable D call. The specimen comprised peripheral blood, sampled in a trial of Ad26.COV2.S vaccine versus placebo. This CDR3 reads CASSAFGSDTNEKLFF. The CDR3, as DNA: TGTGCCAGCAGTGCGTTCGGGTCTGATACTAATGAAAAACTGTTTTTT. Complete variable domain (other parts from reference TRBV2 and TRBJ1-4): EPEVTQTPSHQVTQMGQEVILRCVPISNHLYFYWYRQILGQKVEFLVSFYNNEISEKSEIFDDQFSVERPDGSNFTLKIRSTKLEDSAMYFCASSAFGSDTNEKLFFGSGTQLSVL.